The clone carrying this T cell receptor (beta chain) was found many times. iRepertoire HTBI primers and Arm-PCR of CDR3 regions built TCR beta libraries. TCRdb reanalysed the multiplex PCR reads using MiXCR and keeps one entry per CDR3 protein. The sample comprises 450,000 to 650,000 distinct CDR3 sequences, about 16% of which are singletons, and around a quarter rests with the top ten. The time point denotes: newly diagnosed GD, antithyroid drugs for less than 3 months. RNA extracted from PBMCs served as the sequencing template. This sample stems from a study of regulatory T cells in long-lasting Graves disease. V was clipped by 6 bases and J by 1 base, with 12 bases between them. The CDR3 length is 14 residues. Looked up from germline, CDR1 is MDHEN and CDR2 is SYDVKM. The same data also contributed to another study, on T cells in Graves' hyperthyroidism and ophthalmopathy.

The sequencing here drew on peripheral blood mononuclear cells (PBMCs), taken at new diagnosis, from a patient treated with antithyroid drugs. The clonotype comes from a woman aged 35-60 years with Graves disease. The gene calls are TRBV28 and TRBJ1-1; D remains ambiguous. This CDR3 is CASRAWTENTEAFF. CDR3 bases: TGTGCCAGCAGAGCCTGGACGGAGAACACTGAAGCTTTCTTT.